This T cell receptor (beta chain) was sequenced in a study of molecular identifiers for immune sequencing clone quantification. TCRdb called the PCR reads again in MiXCR, with one record for every CDR3 protein. The data contain over 8,000 distinct CDR3 sequences, approximately 20% of them singletons. V dropped 3 bases and J dropped 0 bases, with 9 bases sitting between them. The germline V gene encodes CDR1 LNHDA and CDR2 SQIVND (reference sequence). This CDR3 comprises 15 residues. A note on this clonotype: This may arise from a read error, as a much more abundant clone is one base away. The final CDR3 position lacks the conserved phenylalanine or tryptophan, pointing to a likely read error.

The TCR sequence derives from a human donor in good health. Some libraries in this study had Jurkat cell RNA spiked in. This rearrangement joins TRBV19 to TRBJ2-1; D gene unclear. The sequenced sample consisted of naive CD8+ T cells from blood, with Jurkat cell RNA spiked in. As to subset: FACS-sorted CD8+CD4-CCR7+CD45RA+ naive T cells. CDR3 loop: CASSIELDSYNEQFI. DNA for the CDR3: TGTGCCAGTAGTATTGAACTTGACTCCTACAATGAGCAGTTCATC.